The 11 T cell receptor beta chains given below trace back to one sample, sequenced in a study of CD8 T cells in ankylosing spondylitis. TCRdb independently ran MiXCR on the 5' RACE reads; one entry per CDR3 protein. The repertoire holds fewer than 250,000 distinct CDR3 sequences, under 35% seen once, with 4% to 5.5% in the top ten. Sequencing was carried out using blood, either unsorted or a sorted T cell fraction (not recorded which). The source of these receptors is a male donor with ankylosing spondylitis or in good health (not recorded which).

The sample holds a few counts of this clonotype. The chain joins TRBV6-1 to TRBJ2-1; 7 positions match TRBD1. The CDR3 is 16 amino acids. The trim removed 6 bases at V and 7 bases at J, leaving 15 bases unmatched. CDR1 and CDR2 from the germline V gene are MNHNS and SASEGT. The CDR3 DNA reads as TGTGCCAGCAGGAGTGCAGGCAAGGGACAGAATAATGAGCAGTTCTTC. Translating it yields CASRSAGKGQNNEQFF.

This chain links TRBV10-3 with TRBJ2-1, with 10 bases that match TRBD1. J was trimmed by 5 bases and V by 4 bases; bases with no gene match: 14. Germline V gene lookup returns CDR1 ENHRY and CDR2 SYGVKD. This CDR3 has 18 amino acids. CDR3 protein: CAISGYGTGAEENNEQFF. CDR3 nucleotides: TGTGCCATCAGTGGGTACGGGACAGGGGCCGAGGAAAACAATGAGCAGTTCTTC.

This clonotype was found once. The chain couples TRBV3-1 to TRBJ1-2; the match to TRBD1 covers 9 bases. V lost 1 base, J lost 9 bases, and 9 bases stayed unmatched. The CDR3 loop spans 15 amino acids. In germline, CDR1 is LGHDT, CDR2 YNNKEL (reference sequence). The CDR3 DNA is TGTGCCAGCAGCCAAGCCATGGGACAGGGTTGGCGCTACACCTTC. Amino acid sequence: CASSQAMGQGWRYTF.

The chain employs TRBV12-3 or TRBV12-4 and TRBJ2-1; TRBD2 might be the D (6 bases). The CDR3 sequence is 14 residues long. The V end was cut by 8 bases, the J end by 8 bases, with 19 bases between. The CDR3 is CASGTLGLLDEQFF. The CDR3 DNA reads TGTGCCAGCGGGACTCTGGGCCTCTTGGATGAGCAGTTCTTC.

This clonotype was recorded many times. This chain connects TRBV20-1 to TRBJ1-3; 10 positions match TRBD1. The CDR3 runs 14 residues. The trim removed 6 bases at V and 2 bases at J, leaving 4 bases unmatched. Germline-derived CDR1 and CDR2 are DFQATT and SNEGSKA (reference sequence). The CDR3 loop reads CSASTGGPGNTIYF. For the CDR3, the DNA is TGCAGTGCATCGACAGGGGGCCCTGGAAACACCATATATTTT.

This clonotype has more than one count but fewer than ten. The rearrangement joins TRBV10-3 to TRBJ1-2; D is ambiguous. Trimming left V 7 bases short and J 4 bases short, with 16 bases between. The germline gives CDR1 ENHRY, CDR2 SYGVKD. The CDR3 has 14 residues. The CDR3 sequence is CAINDLAGPYGYTF. The CDR3 DNA is TGTGCCATCAATGACTTGGCAGGCCCCTATGGCTACACCTTC.

This clonotype was found a few times. The chain couples TRBV27 to TRBJ2-7; D is undetermined. The CDR3 spans 12 residues. Trimming took 2 bases from V and 5 from J, leaving 7 bases between them. Germline CDR1 is MNHEY and CDR2 is SMNVEV (reference sequence). In DNA, the CDR3 is TGTGCCAGCAGTTTAATGGGGAACGAGCAGTACTTC. This encodes CASSLMGNEQYF.

This clonotype occurred a few times. The CDR3 here is CSARDLGQGAWEQYF. As DNA, the CDR3 is TGCAGTGCTAGAGATTTGGGACAGGGGGCTTGGGAGCAGTACTTC. The chain is built from TRBV20-1 and TRBJ2-7, with TRBD1 matching 12 bases. Per germline, CDR1 DFQATT and CDR2 SNEGSKA (reference sequence). V lost 0 bases to trimming and J lost 7 bases; unmatched junction nucleotides: 7. The CDR3 loop spans 15 amino acids.

In DNA form, the CDR3 reads TGTGCCAGCAAGAGCGGACAGGGAACGGGTGGCTACACCTTC. Amino acids: CASKSGQGTGGYTF. This chain joins TRBV7-2 and TRBJ1-2; 8 positions agree with TRBD1. Germline V gene lookup returns CDR1 SGHTA and CDR2 FQGNSA. The CDR3 length is 14 residues. V shed 7 bases and J 7 bases; nucleotides not matched to a gene: 11.

This clonotype was recorded a few times. The gene calls are TRBV29-1 and TRBJ2-3; D not resolved. V lost 1 base and J lost 6, with 5 bases in between. Germline lookup yields CDR1 SQVTM and CDR2 ANQGSEA. CDR3 length: 11 residues. CDR3: CSVEGGDTQYF. The CDR3 DNA reads TGCAGCGTTGAAGGTGGGGATACGCAGTATTTT.

This clonotype was seen a few times. V and J are TRBV20-1 and TRBJ2-3; D possibly corresponds to TRBD2 (6 bases). This CDR3 has 17 residues. Per the germline V gene, CDR1 is DFQATT and CDR2 is SNEGSKA (reference sequence). The V end lost 3 bases, the J end lost 6 bases, and 25 bases lay between the germline ends. CDR3 protein: CSASLSAEGGAADTQYF. In DNA, the CDR3 is TGCAGTGCTAGTCTCTCGGCGGAGGGCGGGGCCGCTGATACGCAGTATTTT.